Listed below are T cell receptor beta chains from one sample, sequenced in a study of CD8 T cells in ankylosing spondylitis. One entry per CDR3 protein, called by TCRdb with MiXCR from the 5' RACE reads. The sample has a few hundred thousand distinct CDR3 sequences; approximately 20% are singletons. Sequenced sample: blood, either unsorted or a sorted T cell fraction (not recorded which). The source of these receptors is a male donor with ankylosing spondylitis or in good health (not recorded which). CDR3s include the opening cysteine and the closing phenylalanine or tryptophan. D genes are given only for firm matches. Clone sizes are given selectively: once, few, many, or a class where the clone is expanded.

D gene	V gene	J gene	clone size	CDR3 DNA	CDR3 protein
.	TRBV10-3	TRBJ1-4	.	TGTGCCATCAGTGAGTGGCGGTCTGCTAATGAAAAACTGTTTTTT	CAISEWRSANEKLFF
.	TRBV4-1	TRBJ2-3	many	TGCGCCAGCAGCCAAGATAATAAGGGGAGAGAGGCAGATACGCAGTATTTT	CASSQDNKGREADTQYF
TRBD1	TRBV7-9	TRBJ1-1	.	TGTGCCAGCAGCTTATACAGGGGTCCAAACACTGAAGCTTTCTTT	CASSLYRGPNTEAFF
.	TRBV7-3	TRBJ2-1	many	TGTGCCAGCAGTCTGAACAATGAGCAGTTCTTC	CASSLNNEQFF
.	TRBV4-3	TRBJ2-7	few	TGCGCCAGCAGCTTCACCTCGATGGGAGGACCCTACGAGCAGTACTTC	CASSFTSMGGPYEQYF
.	TRBV4-1	TRBJ2-7	few	TGCGCCAGCAGCCAAGACAGGACCAACTACGAGCAGTACTTC	CASSQDRTNYEQYF
.	TRBV12-3/TRBV12-4	TRBJ1-1	.	TGTGCCAGCAGCTCAACAGGGTTTGAAGCTTTCTTT	CASSSTGFEAFF
.	TRBV12-3/TRBV12-4	TRBJ1-2	few	TGTGCCAGCACCTCCGGGAGCTATGGCTACACCTTC	CASTSGSYGYTF
TRBD1	TRBV5-1	TRBJ1-1	many	TGCGCCAGCAGCTGGAAGGACAGGATGAACACTGAAGCTTTCTTT	CASSWKDRMNTEAFF
TRBD1	TRBV29-1	TRBJ2-7	few	TGCAGCGTAATACAGGGGGCCTCCTACGAGCAGTACTTC	CSVIQGASYEQYF
.	TRBV11-2	TRBJ2-1	.	TGTGCCAGCAGCTTTAGTCGAGAGACAGTCAGCTCCTACAATGAGCAGTTCTTC	CASSFSRETVSSYNEQFF
TRBD2	TRBV6-2/TRBV6-3	TRBJ2-7	.	TGTGCCAGCAGTATGGGACTAGCGGGAGTCGAGCAGTACTTC	CASSMGLAGVEQYF
.	TRBV20-1	TRBJ2-7	few	TGCAGTGCTAGATCACCCGGCGGGATTTACGAGCAGTACTTC	CSARSPGGIYEQYF
TRBD1	TRBV9	TRBJ2-7	.	TGTGCCAGCAGCCCCCAGGACAGGGGCTACGAGCAGTACTTC	CASSPQDRGYEQYF
TRBD2	TRBV12-3/TRBV12-4	TRBJ2-1	few	TGTGCCAGCACTGAGCGGGATGGGAATGAGCAGTTCTTC	CASTERDGNEQFF
.	TRBV7-9	TRBJ2-1	.	TGTGCCAGCAGCCCGAGGGACTTAAGCTCCTACAATGAGCAGTTCTTC	CASSPRDLSSYNEQFF
.	TRBV5-1	TRBJ2-3	.	TGCGCCAGCAGCTCGGAGACTTGGACGTATGGCACAGATACGCAGTATTTT	CASSSETWTYGTDTQYF
TRBD1	TRBV4-1	TRBJ2-7	many	TGCGCCAGCAGCTCGACAGGGGGCCCCGTCGAGCAGTACTTC	CASSSTGGPVEQYF
TRBD2	TRBV12-3/TRBV12-4	TRBJ2-2	few	TGTGCCAGCAGTTCTTGGCTAGCGGGAGTTGTGAACACCGGGGAGCTGTTTTTT	CASSSWLAGVVNTGELFF
.	TRBV9	TRBJ2-1	few	TGTGCCAGCAGCGTAGGGCACAATGAGCAGTTCTTC	CASSVGHNEQFF
TRBD1	TRBV27	TRBJ2-7	.	TGTGCCAGCAGTCCCTTGACAGGGGTCAGCTCCTACGAGCAGTACTTC	CASSPLTGVSSYEQYF
TRBD2	TRBV11-1	TRBJ2-2	few	TGTGCCAGCAGCTTACAGACTAGCGGGCCCACCGGGGAGCTGTTTTTT	CASSLQTSGPTGELFF
TRBD2	TRBV7-8	TRBJ2-1	.	TGTGCCAGCAGCTTAGCGACTAGCGGGAGACCCCAAGGGCAGTTCTTC	CASSLATSGRPQGQFF
TRBD1	TRBV11-1	TRBJ2-5	few	TGTGCCAGCAGCGTACTACCGGGACAGGCGTCCCAAGAGACCCAGTACTTC	CASSVLPGQASQETQYF
.	TRBV20-1	TRBJ2-5	few	TGCAGTGCTCCCCAGGAGGGGCAGGAGACCCAGTACTTC	CSAPQEGQETQYF
.	TRBV7-3	TRBJ2-1	many	TGTGCCAGCAGCTTAACGTCTAGTTCGGGGCAGTTCTTC	CASSLTSSSGQFF
.	TRBV25-1	TRBJ2-1	many	TGTGCCAGCAGTGATTCTCGGGACACCATATTCGACAATGAGCAGTTCTTC	CASSDSRDTIFDNEQFF
.	TRBV11-3	TRBJ2-1	.	TGTGCCAGCAGCTTCAACTCAAATGAGCAGTTCTTC	CASSFNSNEQFF
.	TRBV5-1	TRBJ1-2	.	TGCGCCAGCAGCTTGGTCGGGGAGGGGAACTATGGCTACACCTTC	CASSLVGEGNYGYTF
.	TRBV4-1	TRBJ2-7	.	TGCGCCAGCAGCCAAGTTGCTAACCTCCCGCTAGCGAATACCTACGAGCAGTACTTC	CASSQVANLPLANTYEQYF
.	TRBV27	TRBJ2-3	.	TGTGCCAGCAGTTCCGGACAGCATTCTAGCACAGATACGCAGTATTTT	CASSSGQHSSTDTQYF
.	TRBV29-1	TRBJ2-7	.	TGCAGCGTTCCAGGGGACTGGATCCCCTACGAGCAGTACTTC	CSVPGDWIPYEQYF
.	TRBV20-1	TRBJ2-1	.	TGCAGTACTCTTGAGGAGGGCACGTACAATGAGCAGTTCTTC	CSTLEEGTYNEQFF
TRBD2	TRBV4-1	TRBJ2-7	.	TGCGCCAGCAGCCGCGATACTGGACTAGCGGGAGACGAGCAGTACTTC	CASSRDTGLAGDEQYF
.	TRBV4-1	TRBJ1-6	.	TGCGCCAGCAGCCGACACCCCGAGAGCAGGGGTGATTCACCCCTCCACTTT	CASSRHPESRGDSPLHF
TRBD2	TRBV27	TRBJ2-1	many	TGTGCCAGCAGTTTCGGGACTAGGGGCGAGCAGTTCTTC	CASSFGTRGEQFF
TRBD2	TRBV20-1	TRBJ2-3	few	TGCAGTGCTAGAGATATCTTCGCGGGAGGGCCCACAGATACGCAGTATTTT	CSARDIFAGGPTDTQYF
.	TRBV29-1	TRBJ1-3	.	TGCAGCGTTACGAGGGGGGCCTCTGGAAACACCATATATTTT	CSVTRGASGNTIYF
.	TRBV4-1	TRBJ2-7	.	TGCGCCAGCAGCCAAGATCCCCGGGACATCTACGAGCAGTACTTC	CASSQDPRDIYEQYF
.	TRBV7-9	TRBJ2-2	.	TGTGCCAGCAGCTTACAGCAGGGGACCACCGGGGAGCTGTTTTTT	CASSLQQGTTGELFF
TRBD2	TRBV4-3	TRBJ2-3	few	TGCGCCAGCAGCCAAGGACTAGCTGGCACAGATACGCAGTATTTT	CASSQGLAGTDTQYF
TRBD2	TRBV7-9	TRBJ2-7	.	TGTGCCAGCAGCTTAGCGGCGGGAGCGAACGAGCAGTACTTC	CASSLAAGANEQYF
.	TRBV9	TRBJ1-5	many	TGTGCCAGCAGCGAGGGTTTAGGGATGCACAATCAGCCCCAGCATTTT	CASSEGLGMHNQPQHF
TRBD2	TRBV20-1	TRBJ2-3	.	TGCAGTGCTCGGCGGACTAGCGGGAGAGCACATTCTACAGATACGCAGTATTTT	CSARRTSGRAHSTDTQYF
TRBD1	TRBV12-3/TRBV12-4	TRBJ2-5	many	TGTGCCAGCAGCCAAGGGGGGACAGGGGGCCAAGAGACCCAGTACTTC	CASSQGGTGGQETQYF
.	TRBV9	TRBJ2-2	.	TGTGCCAGCAGCAGCCGGGGTTCAGGCGGGGAGCTGTTTTTT	CASSSRGSGGELFF
.	TRBV19	TRBJ2-1	.	TGTGCCAGTAGTATAGATAGCGGTTACTCCTACAATGAGCAGTTCTTC	CASSIDSGYSYNEQFF
.	TRBV7-6	TRBJ2-3	few	TGTGCCAGCAGCTTAGATCAGGAATCTAGCACAGATACGCAGTATTTT	CASSLDQESSTDTQYF
.	TRBV4-1	TRBJ2-5	many	TGCGCCAGCAGCCAAGATCGGGCCATCCAAGAGACCCAGTACTTC	CASSQDRAIQETQYF
.	TRBV5-6	TRBJ2-5	few	TGTGCCAGCAGCTCCCGACAGCAAGAGACCCAGTACTTC	CASSSRQQETQYF
.	TRBV5-5	TRBJ2-7	few	TGTGCCAGCAGCACTGACGGGAACGAGCAGTACTTC	CASSTDGNEQYF
TRBD2	TRBV4-3	TRBJ2-1	few	TGCGCCAGCAGCCACGGGACTAGCGGGAGTGAGGAGCAGTTCTTC	CASSHGTSGSEEQFF
.	TRBV12-3/TRBV12-4	TRBJ2-5	once	TGTGCCAGCAGTTCGGGCCCGGAGACCCAGTACTTC	CASSSGPETQYF
.	TRBV7-9	TRBJ2-7	few	TGTGCCAGCAGCCGAGACCAGGGCTCCTACGAGCAGTACTTC	CASSRDQGSYEQYF
.	TRBV7-9	TRBJ2-1	few	TGTGCCAGCAACATTCCGTGGGCAAACTACAATGAGCAGTTCTTC	CASNIPWANYNEQFF
TRBD2	TRBV29-1	TRBJ2-7	few	TGCAGCGTCCGGACTAGCGGGTACGAGCAGTACTTC	CSVRTSGYEQYF
.	TRBV13	TRBJ2-7	.	TGTGCCAGCAGCTTATCCAGGGCCCACGAGCAGTACTTC	CASSLSRAHEQYF